This T cell receptor beta chain originates from a study of T-cell reconstitution after alpha-beta-depleted transplantation in children. Study outcomes and limitations: Alpha-beta T cells about two months after transplant reportedly derived from several hundred expanded graft clones.

Details on this clonotype: Its antigen remains unknown.

Germline values: CDR1 SGHRS, CDR2 YFSETQ. This CDR3 contains 16 residues. V dropped 4 bases and J dropped 0 bases, with 16 bases sitting between them. As it was prepared, the TCRbeta library received unique molecular identifiers. A single record per CDR3 protein comes from TCRdb applying MiXCR to the PCR reads. This sample has around 580,000 distinct CDR3 sequences, with 20% to 30% found just once. This TCR was recovered from a boy under two years old with Wiskott-Aldrich syndrome, due to receive a stem cell transplant. The genes are TRBV5-1 and TRBJ1-2; D remains unclear. Sequenced here: PBMCs, sampled before TCRalphabeta/CD19-depleted stem cell transplant. The CDR3 nucleotides are TGCGCCAGCAGCCTGAGGGCCGATAAAGCTAACTATGGCTACACCTTC. Translation gives CASSLRADKANYGYTF.